This T cell receptor (beta chain) comes out of a study of blood T cell repertoires in COVID-19. Whole-study context: The origin of the acute and convalescent COVID-19 samples was the United States, Italy and Spain.

In the authors' workflow: Reference gene primer amplification yielded estimated nucleated cell counts. The repertoire was sequenced with immunoSEQ multiplex PCR; TCRdb's copy has only in-frame clones and lacks some. V and J calls plus clone size are reproduced from that table; the DNA served to infer D and trimming. Counted here are roughly 100,000 clones, roughly 80% occurring once; the ten biggest clones make up approximately 15%. The CDR3 has 15 residues. V gave up 7 bases and J gave up 2 bases; unmatched junction bases: 9. From germline, CDR1 is KGHDR and CDR2 SFDVKD. Sequenced input: peripheral blood. The rearrangement uses TRBV24-1 and TRBJ2-5; TRBD1 aligns across 7 bases. The sequence was collected from a woman older than 75 with acute or convalescent COVID-19. The DNA for the CDR3 is TGTGCCACCAGCGTTAACAGGGGCCAACAAGAGACCCAGTACTTC. This sequence encodes CATSVNRGQQETQYF.